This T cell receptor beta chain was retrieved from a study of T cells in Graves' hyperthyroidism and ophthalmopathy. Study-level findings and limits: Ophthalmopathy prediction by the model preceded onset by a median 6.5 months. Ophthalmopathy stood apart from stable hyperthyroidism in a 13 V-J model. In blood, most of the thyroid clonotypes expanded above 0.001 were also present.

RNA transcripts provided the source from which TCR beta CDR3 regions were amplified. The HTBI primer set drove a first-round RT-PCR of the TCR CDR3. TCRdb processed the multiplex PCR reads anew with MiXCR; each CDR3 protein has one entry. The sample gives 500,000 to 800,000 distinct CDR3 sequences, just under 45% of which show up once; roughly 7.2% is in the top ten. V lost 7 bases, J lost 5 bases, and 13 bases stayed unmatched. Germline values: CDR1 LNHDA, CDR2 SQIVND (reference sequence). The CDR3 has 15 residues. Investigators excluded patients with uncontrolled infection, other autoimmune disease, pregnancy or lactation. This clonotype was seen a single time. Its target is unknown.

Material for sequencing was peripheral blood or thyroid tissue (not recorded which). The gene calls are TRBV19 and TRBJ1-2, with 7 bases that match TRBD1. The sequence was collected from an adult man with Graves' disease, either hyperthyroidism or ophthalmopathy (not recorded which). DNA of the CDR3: TGTGCCAGTACCTGGGGGACAGCTTCTTCTTATGGCTACACCTTC. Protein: CASTWGTASSYGYTF.